This T cell receptor (beta chain) was profiled in a study of identical twins. CDR3 length: 12 residues. Trimming removed 2 bases from V and 6 bases from J, with 6 bases in between. Germline CDR1 is SGDLS and CDR2 is YYNGEE. A single record per CDR3 protein comes from TCRdb applying MiXCR to the 5' RACE reads. The top ten hold under 2% of the sample, which has under 1 million distinct CDR3 sequences, 12% seen once. Study-level findings and limits: Invariant cells of the MAIT and iNKT types might have partly distorted the zero-insertion analyses.

There are a few counts of this clonotype. Its specificity is unknown. These sequences were also reported in another study, on yellow fever vaccine responses in identical twins.

The clonotype originates from a woman younger than 35 in good health. Sample: PBMCs. The V and J genes are TRBV9 and TRBJ2-4, with D unresolved. The CDR3 is CASSVTGNIQYF. The CDR3 bases are TGTGCCAGCAGCGTTACGGGAAACATTCAGTACTTC. Filled out from reference TRBV9 and TRBJ2-4, the complete variable domain reads DSGVTQTPKHLITATGQRVTLRCSPRSGDLSVYWYQQSLDQGLQFLIQYYNGEERAKGNILERFSAQQFPDLHSELNLSSLELGDSALYFCASSVTGNIQYFGAGTRLSVL.